The source of this TCR beta chain is a study of blood T cell repertoires in COVID-19. Study-level background: COVID-19 samples from acute and convalescent phases originated in the United States, Italy and Spain. PBMCs, B-cell-depleted T cells, or T cells were the source of the cDNA or gDNA that made up the material.

The table came from immunoSEQ multiplex PCR; TCRdb's copy has only in-frame clones and leaves some out. Here the sample spans 490,000 or so clones, roughly nine tenths being singletons. CDR3 length equals 17 residues. V lost 4 bases to trimming and J lost 2 bases, with 21 bases between them. Per the germline V gene, CDR1 is SGHTS and CDR2 is YDEGEE. Membership in each cohort depended on participant-reported clinical history. What the recovered Cohort 3 donors had was two negative PCRs, clearance, or symptom resolution. The chain combines TRBV5-8 with TRBJ2-5; TRBD2 might be the D (6 bases). The sequenced sample consisted of PBMCs or T cells enriched from blood (not recorded which). The source is a woman aged 60-75 years who had recovered from COVID-19. The CDR3 nucleotides read TGTGCCAGCAGCCCGGGACTGACTCTAAAACCACAAGAGACCCAGTACTTC. Amino acids: CASSPGLTLKPQETQYF.